This entry describes one TCR beta chain. Trimming removed 3 bases from V and 0 bases from J, with 11 bases in between. Germline CDR1 is SQVTM and CDR2 is ANQGSEA. CDR3 length: 14 amino acids. The sample belongs to a study of blood T cell repertoires in COVID-19. As originally analysed: Reference gene primer amplification in the assay estimated nucleated cell counts. TCRdb's copy holds only in-frame clones and misses some; the assay was immunoSEQ multiplex PCR. The DNA gave D and trimming, while V, J and clone size come from that table. The table shows about 200,000 clones, with roughly four fifths occurring only once.

The genes are TRBV29-1 and TRBJ1-1, with D hard to call. The receptor's source is a man between 45 and 60 years old who had recovered from COVID-19. Sample: peripheral blood. The CDR3 protein is CSVEEGTMNTEAFF. CDR3 bases: TGCAGCGTTGAGGAGGGAACGATGAACACTGAAGCTTTCTTT.